This TCR beta chain was observed in a study of blood T cell repertoires in COVID-19 (TCRdb year 2020). As for the study more broadly: The collaborator samples originated in the United States, Italy and Spain and spanned the acute and convalescent phases of COVID-19. The material from the prospective study consisted of cDNA or gDNA derived from T cells, B-cell-depleted T cells, or PBMCs. Deeply sampled blood TCRbeta repertoires from subjects exposed to, actively infected with, or recovered from COVID-19 were included in the dataset. The repertoires were released in a freely available public database intended as a resource for research on the immune response to SARS-CoV-2. The samples were drawn from two sources: the first 160 participants of the ongoing ImmuneRACE study, and 1,200 or so subjects contributed by 6 global collaborators. Nearly every sample came with metadata listing a de-identified subject ID, COVID-19 status, age in years and sex. Where available, HLA class I and class II types were taken from metadata supplied by the sample provider and were not determined by assay-based typing. Here is what the overall study found, with its caveats: The quantity of clinical and demographic metadata differed by source and by participant and was supplied without curation.

TCRbeta CDR3 regions were amplified from genomic DNA using the immunoSEQ Assay, a bias-controlled multiplex PCR. The original pipeline was this. Nucleated cell counts per sample were estimated from amplification of reference gene primers within the assay. To quantify the absolute abundance of each unique TCRbeta CDR3 rearrangement, sequence reads were collapsed and filtered. For each sample, productive Simpson clonality was calculated as the square root of Simpson's diversity index across productive rearrangements. Here the immuneACCESS table is served through TCRdb, limited to in-frame sequences with V and J called. Missing clones are a known gap in these copies; in checked studies unresolved V genes cover under half, and the rest lacks a known reason. V, J and clone size reflect that table, while D and trimming were determined from the DNA. Within this sample are about 200,000 clones, with approximately 86% of them counted one time only. Less than 5.5% of the sample lies in the top ten.

Participants in the prospective study were enrolled through a virtual design, were aged about 18 to 89 years, and lived in 24 United States geographic areas. In the prospective study, participants were assigned to cohorts based on the clinical history participants reported in a screening survey and a study questionnaire. In the prospective study, mobile phlebotomists collected whole blood, serum and a nasopharyngeal or oropharyngeal swab from each participant. Participants in the prospective study had the option to provide additional blood draws and questionnaires over a 2-month period. Before DNA extraction, blood samples from the prospective study were shipped at room temperature or frozen. Reading from cysteine to phenylalanine, the CDR3 counts 13 amino acids. Of all the DNA, just the CDR3 is kept, 39 bases in frame from base 1. The germline V gene (reference sequence) sets CDR1 to MNHNY and CDR2 to SVGAGI. V lost 5 bases and J lost 6 bases; the stretch between them is 14 bases long.

Turning to this clone: Its antigen remains unidentified. Base qualities were left out, and no much larger clone turns up one base away.

The sequence derives from a woman in her sixties with acute COVID-19. The chain is made from TRBV6-6 and TRBJ2-7, with the D segment identity uncertain. The sample comprised PBMCs or T cells enriched from blood (not recorded which). In nucleotide form, the sequence is TGTGCCAGCAGTATTACTCTACCTTCCGAGCAGTACTTC. Its protein reads: CASSITLPSEQYF.